Listed below are T cell receptor beta chains from one sample, sequenced in a study of T cells after yellow fever vaccination. TCRdb re-called the 5' RACE reads through MiXCR, storing one row per CDR3 protein. Here the sample spans around 340,000 distinct CDR3 sequences, roughly 8.7% being singletons. Sequences were derived from PBMCs, sampled on the day of the first yellow fever vaccination. Every receptor here comes from a man aged 18 to 30 who received the YFV17D yellow fever vaccine. The CDR3 runs from the conserved cysteine through the conserved F or W. D genes are given only for firm matches. Size values are once, few and many counts, or a class for expanded clones, and some rows have none.

D gene,V gene,J gene,clone size,CDR3 DNA,CDR3 protein
NA,TRBV10-3,TRBJ2-5,NA,TGTGCCACTACACCCCAAACTGTACAAGAGACCCAGTACTTC,CATTPQTVQETQYF
TRBD1,TRBV28,TRBJ2-5,many,TGTGCCAGCAGTTTATGGAGGGACAGCATCTTTGAAGAGACCCAGTACTTC,CASSLWRDSIFEETQYF
NA,TRBV6-5,TRBJ1-5,few,TGTGCCAGCAGTTACCGTCTTAGCAATCAGCCCCAGCATTTT,CASSYRLSNQPQHF
TRBD2,TRBV28,TRBJ2-3,NA,TGTGCCAGCAGTGGGAGCGGGGGAGCACCACTCACAGATACGCAGTATTTT,CASSGSGGAPLTDTQYF
NA,TRBV7-2,TRBJ2-1,few,TGTGCCAGCAGCTTTGGGGCGCGGTCCTACAATGAGCAGTTCTTC,CASSFGARSYNEQFF
NA,TRBV9,TRBJ2-1,NA,TGTGCCAGCAGCGGAAACAGGGATCTGAATGAGCAGTTCTTC,CASSGNRDLNEQFF
NA,TRBV7-9,TRBJ2-2,few,TGTGCCAGCAGCTCCCCCCGGGGGCTATCGAACACCGGGGAGCTGTTTTTT,CASSSPRGLSNTGELFF
NA,TRBV12-5,TRBJ1-2,few,TGTGCTAGTGGTTTGACCCTCCCGGACAGCAACTATGGCTACACCTTC,CASGLTLPDSNYGYTF
NA,TRBV24-1,TRBJ2-4,few,TGTGCCACCAGTGACCGGACAGTGGGCATTCAGTACTTC,CATSDRTVGIQYF
TRBD2,TRBV5-1,TRBJ2-5,NA,TGCGCCAGCAGCTTGCGGTCTAGCGGCCAAGAGACCCAGTACTTC,CASSLRSSGQETQYF